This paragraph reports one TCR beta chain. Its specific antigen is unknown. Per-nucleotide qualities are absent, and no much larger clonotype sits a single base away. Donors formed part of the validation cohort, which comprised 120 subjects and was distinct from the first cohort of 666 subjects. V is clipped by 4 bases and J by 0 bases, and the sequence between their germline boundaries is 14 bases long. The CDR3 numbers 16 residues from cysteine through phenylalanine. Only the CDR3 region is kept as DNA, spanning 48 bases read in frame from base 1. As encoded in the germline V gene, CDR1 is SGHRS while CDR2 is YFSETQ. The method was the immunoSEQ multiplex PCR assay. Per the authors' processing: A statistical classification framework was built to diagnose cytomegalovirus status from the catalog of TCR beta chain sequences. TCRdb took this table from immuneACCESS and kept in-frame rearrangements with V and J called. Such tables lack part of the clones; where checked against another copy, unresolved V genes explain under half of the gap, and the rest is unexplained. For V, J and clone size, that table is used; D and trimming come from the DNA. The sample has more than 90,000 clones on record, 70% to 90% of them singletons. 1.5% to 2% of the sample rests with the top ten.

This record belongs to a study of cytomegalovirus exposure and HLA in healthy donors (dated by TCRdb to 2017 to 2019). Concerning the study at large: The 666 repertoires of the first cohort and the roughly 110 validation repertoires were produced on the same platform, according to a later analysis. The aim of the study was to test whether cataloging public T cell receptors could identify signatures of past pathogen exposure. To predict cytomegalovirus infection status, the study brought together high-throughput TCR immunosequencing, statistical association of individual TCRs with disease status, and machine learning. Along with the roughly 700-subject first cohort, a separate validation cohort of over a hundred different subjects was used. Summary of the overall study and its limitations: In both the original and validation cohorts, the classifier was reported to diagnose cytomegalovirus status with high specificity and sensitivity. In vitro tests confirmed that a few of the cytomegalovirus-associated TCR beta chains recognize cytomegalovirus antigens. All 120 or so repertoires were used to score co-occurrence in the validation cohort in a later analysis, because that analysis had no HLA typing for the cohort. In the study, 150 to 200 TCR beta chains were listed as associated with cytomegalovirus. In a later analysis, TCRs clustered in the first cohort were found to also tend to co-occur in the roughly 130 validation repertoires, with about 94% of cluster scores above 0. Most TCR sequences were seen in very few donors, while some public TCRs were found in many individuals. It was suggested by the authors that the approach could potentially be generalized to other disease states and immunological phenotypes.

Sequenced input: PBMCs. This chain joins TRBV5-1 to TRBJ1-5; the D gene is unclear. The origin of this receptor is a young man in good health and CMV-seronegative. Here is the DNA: TGCGCCAGCAGCGCACGACCAGGTGCTAGCAATCAGCCCCAGCATTTT. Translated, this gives CASSARPGASNQPQHF.